This T cell receptor (beta chain) was identified during a study of blood T cells in healthy people across ages. The use of a sample-barcoded 5' primer and a J-beta primer mix characterized a second PCR of roughly 6 to 12 cycles. TCRdb passed the 5' RACE reads through MiXCR, listing each CDR3 protein once. The table includes approximately 850,000 distinct CDR3 sequences, 58% detected once. Germline V gene lookup returns CDR1 MNHEY and CDR2 SVGAGI. This CDR3 has 19 residues. The V segment lost 2 bases and the J segment 3 bases; nucleotides outside the gene matches: 14. The rearrangement uses TRBV6-5 and TRBJ2-3; the match to TRBD2 covers 10 bases. The specimen sequenced was blood. The sequence derives from a man younger than 45 in good health. CDR3 loop: CASSYTSLAGVKGTDTQYF. The DNA for the CDR3 is TGTGCCAGCAGTTACACCTCGCTAGCGGGGGTAAAAGGGACAGATACGCAGTATTTT.